This TCR beta chain is from a study of beta chain features in type 1 diabetes. The collection from each donor was one heparinised blood draw averaging around 100 mL. Germline V gene lookup returns CDR1 SGHTA and CDR2 FQGNSA. Unmatched junction bases numbered 7, after V lost 1 base and J lost 6 bases. This CDR3 has 16 amino acids. Study-wide results and caveats: Possibly, sequencing cDNA over-represented cells that had high TCR expression levels.

Isolated RNA was reverse transcribed in full, so expressed TCRB transcripts were sequenced. Here immunoSEQ multiplex PCR was the method, and the copy in TCRdb shows in-frame clones only, minus some. Here the sample spans about 350,000 clones, around a fifth being singletons. Notes on this clone: Its antigen is as yet unknown.

The receptor was derived from a woman under 30 in good health. Sequenced sample: naive CD4+ T cells from blood. The chain couples TRBV7-2 to TRBJ2-7; 12 positions match TRBD2. In DNA, the CDR3 is TGTGCCAGCAGCTTAGTTGGACTAGCGGGATTCGCCGAGCAGTACTTC. This codes for CASSLVGLAGFAEQYF.